What follows are 23 T cell receptor beta chains derived from one specimen sequenced in a study of blood T cell repertoires in COVID-19. The data were produced by immunoSEQ multiplex PCR, yet TCRdb's version contains in-frame clones alone and is incomplete. Among 60,000 to 70,000 clones listed, approximately 85% were seen once. Sequenced material: peripheral blood. These TCRs come from a man aged 50-60 years with acute or convalescent COVID-19.

The chain links TRBV3-1 (or the pseudogene TRBV3-2) to TRBJ1-2, with 8 bases that match TRBD1. Germline CDR1 reads LGHDT; CDR2 reads YNNKEL (reference sequence). This CDR3 contains 16 residues. The ends lost 1 base at V and 5 bases at J; junction bases unmatched: 9. CDR3 bases: TGTGCCAGCAGCCAAGCGGACAGGGACGAGTTATATGGCTACACCTTC. Residues: CASSQADRDELYGYTF.

A single count supports this clone. The chain employs TRBV4-1 and TRBJ1-4; no clear D. The germline gives CDR1 MGHRA, CDR2 YSYEKL. The V gene lost 3 bases and the J gene lost 3 bases, with 20 bases spanning the gap. The CDR3 is made up of 18 amino acids. The CDR3 reads CASSHVKTFPAANEKLFF. The DNA for the CDR3 is TGCGCCAGCAGCCACGTAAAAACGTTCCCGGCGGCTAATGAAAAACTGTTTTTT.

This rearrangement joins TRBV29-1 to TRBJ2-5; 8 nucleotides match TRBD1. CDR3 length equals 15 residues. V lost 3 bases, J lost 4 bases, and 10 bases stayed unmatched. Germline V CDR1 and CDR2: SQVTM, ANQGSEA. CDR3 sequence reads: CSVEEEDRVRETQYF. The CDR3 nucleotides are TGCAGCGTTGAGGAGGAGGACAGGGTCAGAGAGACCCAGTACTTC. Looking up the rest from reference TRBV29-1 and TRBJ2-5 gives the full variable domain: SAVISQKPSRDICQRGTSLTIQCQVDSQVTMMFWYRQQPGQSLTLIATANQGSEATYESGFVIDKFPISRPNLTFSTLTVSNMSPEDSSIYLCSVEEEDRVRETQYFGPGTRLLVL.

J is TRBJ2-7 and V is TRBV14; no definite D call. Germline-derived CDR1 and CDR2 are SGHDN and FVKESK. The CDR3 contains 12 residues. Trimming removed 2 bases from V and 3 bases from J, with 5 bases in between. The CDR3 coding sequence is TGTGCCAGCAGCCAACTTTTCTACGAGCAGTACTTC. Translation: CASSQLFYEQYF.

The genes are TRBV27 and TRBJ2-2; D is unresolved. Deletions cut 3 bases from V and 3 bases from J, with 8 bases between. CDR3 size: 14 residues. CDR1 and CDR2 (germline): MNHEY, SMNVEV (reference sequence). This CDR3 is CASSFERDTGELFF. The DNA for the CDR3 is TGTGCCAGCAGTTTTGAACGAGACACCGGGGAGCTGTTTTTT.

V usage is TRBV7-2 and J usage is TRBJ2-3; 8 bases fit TRBD1. Germline V gene sequence: CDR1 SGHTA, CDR2 FQGNSA. The CDR3 sequence is 14 residues long. J was trimmed by 5 bases and V by 3 bases; bases with no gene match: 4. CDR3 DNA: TGTGCCAGCAGCTTCAGCAGGGGGCAAGATACGCAGTATTTT. This translates into CASSFSRGQDTQYF.

The chain uses TRBV27 and TRBJ1-1; D unresolved. The CDR3 spans 12 residues. The V and J ends lost 6 bases and 3 bases respectively, with 8 bases between them. Germline V gene lookup returns CDR1 MNHEY and CDR2 SMNVEV (reference sequence). The chain's CDR3 is CASRSPDTEAFF. CDR3 nucleotide sequence: TGTGCCAGCAGATCTCCAGACACTGAAGCTTTCTTT.

This sequence joins TRBV29-1 and TRBJ1-1; 7 bases map to TRBD1. The CDR3 covers 12 residues. The V gene's germline CDR1 is SQVTM and CDR2 ANQGSEA. Written as DNA, the CDR3 is TGCAGTACCATAGGGGGCCGCACTGAAGCTTTCTTT. Translating gives CSTIGGRTEAFF.

The V gene is TRBV11-3, the J gene TRBJ2-5; D might be TRBD1 (6 bases). The germline CDR1 and CDR2 sequences are SGHNT and YENEEA. This CDR3 has 14 residues. V lost 4 bases, J lost 4 bases, and 13 bases lay in between. This CDR3 is CASSSTGTPETQYF. CDR3 DNA sequence: TGTGCCAGCAGCTCTACAGGGACCCCAGAGACCCAGTACTTC.

The chain couples TRBV18 to TRBJ2-2; 8 positions agree with TRBD2. J gave up 3 bases and V 2 bases, and 5 bases lay outside the gene matches. Germline V CDR1 and CDR2: KGHSH, LQKENI. This CDR3 region has 16 residues. The CDR3 loop is CASSPVGGADTGELFF. CDR3 bases: TGTGCCAGCTCACCAGTCGGGGGGGCCGACACCGGGGAGCTGTTTTTT.

This chain connects TRBV6-6 to TRBJ2-7; D ambiguous. CDR1 is MNHNY and CDR2 is SVGAGI in the germline V gene (reference sequence). Trimming removed 5 bases from V and 5 bases from J, with 16 bases in between. The CDR3 totals 14 residues. CDR3 region: CASSLDRPGDEQYV. DNA of the CDR3: TGTGCCAGCAGTCTCGACCGTCCAGGCGACGAGCAGTACGTC.

V usage is TRBV30 and J usage is TRBJ1-5, with D perhaps matching TRBD1 (6 bases). Trimming shortened V by 5 bases and J by 1 base, and 15 bases separated the two germline ends. Germline V CDR1 and CDR2: GTSNPN, SVGIG (reference sequence). This CDR3 spans 15 amino acids. CDR3 residues: CAWATTGKSNQPQHF. The CDR3 nucleotides read TGTGCCTGGGCGACTACAGGGAAGAGCAATCAGCCCCAGCATTTT. The whole variable domain, filled in from reference TRBV30 and TRBJ1-5, reads SQTIHQWPATLVQPVGSPLSLECTVEGTSNPNLYWYRQAAGRGLQLLFYSVGIGQISSEVPQNLSASRPQDRQFILSSKKLLLSDSGFYLCAWATTGKSNQPQHFGDGTRLSIL.

This clone was observed a few times. DNA of the CDR3: TGTGCCAGGTCCACACCGGGGTCTTACGAGCAGTACGTC. Translating gives CARSTPGSYEQYV. This rearrangement joins TRBV6-4 to TRBJ2-7, with D perhaps matching TRBD2 (5 bases). Trimming left V 9 bases short and J 4 bases short, with 16 bases between. CDR3 length: 13 residues. Germline V lookup: CDR1 MRHNA, CDR2 SNTAGT.

This chain joins TRBV5-1 and TRBJ2-2, with 9 bases lining up with TRBD1. V dropped 0 bases and J dropped 4; count of bases not matched to a gene: 1. This CDR3 comprises 15 residues. Germline assignment: CDR1 SGHRS and CDR2 YFSETQ. The CDR3 reads CASSLGTGATGELFF. In DNA, the CDR3 is TGCGCCAGCAGCTTGGGGACAGGGGCCACCGGGGAGCTGTTTTTT. Full variable domain (outside the CDR3, taken from reference TRBV5-1 and TRBJ2-2): KAGVTQTPRYLIKTRGQQVTLSCSPISGHRSVSWYQQTPGQGLQFLFEYFSETQRNKGNFPGRFSGRQFSNSRSEMNVSTLELGDSALYLCASSLGTGATGELFFGEGSRLTVL.

The gene calls are TRBV5-1 and TRBJ1-6, with unresolved D. This CDR3 has 13 amino acids. Germline V gives CDR1 SGHRS, CDR2 YFSETQ. Trimming took off 1 base at V and 7 bases at J, with 6 bases between the two ends. The CDR3 here is CASSLSSNSPLHF. CDR3 nucleotides: TGCGCCAGCAGCTTGAGCTCAAATTCACCCCTCCACTTT.

The chain has TRBV6-5 and TRBJ2-1; no reliable D call. CDR1 and CDR2 (germline): MNHEY, SVGAGI. The CDR3 spans 14 residues. Trimming shortened V by 7 bases and J by 7 bases, and 17 bases separated the two germline ends. The CDR3 is CASTKGRGGNEQFF. CDR3 nucleotide sequence: TGTGCCAGCACTAAAGGTAGAGGTGGTAATGAGCAGTTCTTC.

The chain couples TRBV13 to TRBJ2-5; D is possibly TRBD1 (6 bases). V gave up 5 bases and J gave up 1 base, with 17 bases separating them. Germline V CDR1 and CDR2: PRHDT, FYEKMQ (reference sequence). This CDR3 region has 16 residues. As DNA, the CDR3 is TGTGCCAGCAGCATACACAACAGGGCCCTCCAAGAGACCCAGTACTTC. This codes for CASSIHNRALQETQYF.

On this clone itself: This CDR3 is also generated by other DNA sequences in the sample. This sequence joins TRBV5-1 and TRBJ2-3; D gene unclear. V lost 4 bases to trimming and J lost 0 bases, with 9 bases between them. Germline CDR1 SGHRS, CDR2 YFSETQ. This CDR3 region has 14 residues. CDR3 bases: TGCGCCAGCAGCCCCCAAGCGAGCACAGATACGCAGTATTTT. Translation gives CASSPQASTDTQYF.

The V and J genes are TRBV5-1 and TRBJ2-3, with 7 bases aligning to TRBD1. The length of the CDR3 is 15 residues. The germline CDR1 and CDR2 sequences are SGHRS and YFSETQ. J was trimmed by 0 bases and V by 1 base; bases with no gene match: 2. Here the CDR3 DNA reads TGCGCCAGCAGCTTGTTACAGGGGAGCACAGATACGCAGTATTTT. This gives the protein CASSLLQGSTDTQYF.

The gene calls are TRBV27 and TRBJ2-3; 7 bases are shared with TRBD1. The V segment lost 3 bases and the J segment 0 bases; nucleotides outside the gene matches: 6. CDR1 is MNHEY, CDR2 SMNVEV, per germline (reference sequence). CDR3 size: 16 residues. The CDR3 reads CASSFSRGQSTDTQYF. Here the CDR3 DNA reads TGTGCCAGCAGTTTCTCGAGGGGGCAAAGCACAGATACGCAGTATTTT.

This chain links TRBV30 with TRBJ2-5; maybe TRBD1 (6 bases). The CDR3 contains 13 residues. CDR1 is GTSNPN and CDR2 is SVGIG in the germline V gene (reference sequence). This chain's CDR3 is CALQGRFRETQYF. The CDR3 DNA follows: TGTGCTTTACAGGGTCGGTTCAGAGAGACCCAGTACTTC.

J is TRBJ1-1 and V is TRBV9, with unresolved D. Trimming shortened V by 1 base and J by 4 bases, and 8 bases separated the two germline ends. The CDR3 runs 13 residues. From germline, CDR1 is SGDLS and CDR2 YYNGEE. CDR3 DNA sequence: TGTGCCAGCAGCGTACGTGAGGTCACTGAAGCTTTCTTT. Protein sequence: CASSVREVTEAFF.

The CDR3 nucleotides read TGTGCCAGCAGCCCCATAGCGGGGACGGACTTTTTCTTC. Its translation: CASSPIAGTDFFF. The V gene is TRBV6-6, the J gene TRBJ2-1, with 8 bases matching TRBD2. Germline V lookup: CDR1 MNHNY, CDR2 SVGAGI (reference sequence). This CDR3 contains 13 residues. The J segment lost 16 bases and the V segment lost 6 bases, leaving 14 bases of the junction unmatched.